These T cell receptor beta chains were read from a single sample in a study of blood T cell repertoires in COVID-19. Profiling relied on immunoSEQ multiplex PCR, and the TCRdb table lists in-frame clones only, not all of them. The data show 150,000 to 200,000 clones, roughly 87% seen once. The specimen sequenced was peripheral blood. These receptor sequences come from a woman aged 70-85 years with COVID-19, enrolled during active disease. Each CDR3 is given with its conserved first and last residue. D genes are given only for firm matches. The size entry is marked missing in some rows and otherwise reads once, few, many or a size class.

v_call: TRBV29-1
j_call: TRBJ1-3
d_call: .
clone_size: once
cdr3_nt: TGCAGCGTTAGTCTCGGAGGTGGAAACACCATATATTTT
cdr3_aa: CSVSLGGGNTIYF

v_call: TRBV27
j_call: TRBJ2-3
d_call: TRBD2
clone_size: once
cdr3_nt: TGTGCCAGCAGTTTATCACTAGCGGGAGTTCAGGATACGCAGTATTTT
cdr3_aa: CASSLSLAGVQDTQYF

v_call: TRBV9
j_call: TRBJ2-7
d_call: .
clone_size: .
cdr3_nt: TGTGCCAGCAGCCCACCGGACAGCTCCTACGAGCAGTACTTC
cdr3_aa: CASSPPDSSYEQYF

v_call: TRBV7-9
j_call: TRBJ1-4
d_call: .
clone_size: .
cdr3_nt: TGTGCCAGCAGCTTAGGACAGGCGGGTTTGGGTGAAAAACTGTTTTTT
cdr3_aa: CASSLGQAGLGEKLFF

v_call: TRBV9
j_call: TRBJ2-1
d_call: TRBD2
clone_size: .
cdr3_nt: TGTGCCAGCAGCGTGGGACTAGCGGTTGGAGGGGGAGGGCAGTTCTTC
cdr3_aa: CASSVGLAVGGGGQFF

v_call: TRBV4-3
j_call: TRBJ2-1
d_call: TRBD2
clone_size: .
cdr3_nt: TGCGCCAGCAGCCAAGGAACGGGAGGCCGAGGAAATGAGCAGTTCTTC
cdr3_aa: CASSQGTGGRGNEQFF

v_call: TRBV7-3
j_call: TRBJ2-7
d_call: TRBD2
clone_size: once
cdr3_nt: TGTGCCAGCAGCCCCGAGCCGGGACTAGTCTACGAGCAGTACTTC
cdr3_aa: CASSPEPGLVYEQYF

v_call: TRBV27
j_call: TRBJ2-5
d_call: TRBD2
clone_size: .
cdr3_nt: TGTGCCAGCAGTCCTGGACTAGCGGGAGCCTCCCGAGGAGAGACCCAGTACTTC
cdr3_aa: CASSPGLAGASRGETQYF

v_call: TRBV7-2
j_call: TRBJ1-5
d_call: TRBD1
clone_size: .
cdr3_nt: TGTGCCAGCAGCTTATCGACAGGGGAGCAGCCCCAGCATTTT
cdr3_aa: CASSLSTGEQPQHF

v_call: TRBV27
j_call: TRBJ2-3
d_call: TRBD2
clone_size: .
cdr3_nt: TGTGCCAGCAGTTTCGGCAGTAGCGGGAGCAGAGCTTGGACAGATACGCAGTATTTT
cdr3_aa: CASSFGSSGSRAWTDTQYF

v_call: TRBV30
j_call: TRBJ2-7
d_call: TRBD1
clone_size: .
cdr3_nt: TGTGCCTGGAGTGTACCCCGGACAGGGAGGTCCTACGAGCAGTACTTC
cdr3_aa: CAWSVPRTGRSYEQYF

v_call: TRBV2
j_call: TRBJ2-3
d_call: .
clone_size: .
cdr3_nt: TGTGCCAGCAAGGGGTCCCGCACAGATACGCAGTATTTT
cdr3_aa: CASKGSRTDTQYF

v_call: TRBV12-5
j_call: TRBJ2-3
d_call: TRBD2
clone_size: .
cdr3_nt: TGTGCTAGTGGTTTGGGTAGCGGGGGCACAGATACGCAGTATTTT
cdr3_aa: CASGLGSGGTDTQYF

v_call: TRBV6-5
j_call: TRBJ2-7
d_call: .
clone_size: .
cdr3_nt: TGTGCCAGCAGTTATCTCTACGAGCAGTACTTC
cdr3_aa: CASSYLYEQYF

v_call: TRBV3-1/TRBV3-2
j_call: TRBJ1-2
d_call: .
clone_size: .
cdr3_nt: TGTGCCAGCAGCCCCCTAGGGGGAGTAGCCTATGGCTACACCTTC
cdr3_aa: CASSPLGGVAYGYTF

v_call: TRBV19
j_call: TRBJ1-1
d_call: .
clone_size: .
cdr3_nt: TGTGCCAGTAGTATAACAAACACAGCGAACACTGAAGCTTTCTTT
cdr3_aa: CASSITNTANTEAFF

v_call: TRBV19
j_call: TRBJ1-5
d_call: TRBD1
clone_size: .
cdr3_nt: TGTGCCAGTAGTATAGTCAGGGGGCCCAATCAGCCCCAGCATTTT
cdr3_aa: CASSIVRGPNQPQHF

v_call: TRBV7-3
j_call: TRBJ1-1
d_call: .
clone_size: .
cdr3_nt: TGTGCCAGCAGCTTGGGGAGGAACACTGAAGCTTTCTTT
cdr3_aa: CASSLGRNTEAFF

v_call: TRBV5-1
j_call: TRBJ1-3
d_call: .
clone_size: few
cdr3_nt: TGCGCCAGCAGCTTCTCCGGTAATGGAAACACCATATATTTT
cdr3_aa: CASSFSGNGNTIYF

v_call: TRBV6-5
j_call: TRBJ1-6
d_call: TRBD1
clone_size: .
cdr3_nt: TGTGCCAGCAGTTACCTGGGACAGGCCGGGAATTCACCCCTCCACTTT
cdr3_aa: CASSYLGQAGNSPLHF

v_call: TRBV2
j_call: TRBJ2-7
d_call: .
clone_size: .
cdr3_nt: TGTGCCAGCAGTCGGACAGTCGTTAGCTCCTACGAGCAGTACTTC
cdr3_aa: CASSRTVVSSYEQYF

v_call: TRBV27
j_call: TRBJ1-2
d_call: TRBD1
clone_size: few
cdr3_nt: TGTGCCAGCAGTCGGAACCGGGACAGTAACTATGGCTACACCTTC
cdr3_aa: CASSRNRDSNYGYTF

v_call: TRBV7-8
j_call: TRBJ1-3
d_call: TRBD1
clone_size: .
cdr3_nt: TGTGCCAGCAGCTTGGACAGGGGTCGCTCTGGAAACACCATATATTTT
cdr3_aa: CASSLDRGRSGNTIYF

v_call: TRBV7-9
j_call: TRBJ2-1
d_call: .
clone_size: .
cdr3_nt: TGTGCCAGCAGCGTGGGAAGGGCTAGCCATGAGCAGTTCTTC
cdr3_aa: CASSVGRASHEQFF

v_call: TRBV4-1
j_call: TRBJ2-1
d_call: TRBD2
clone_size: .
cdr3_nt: TGCGCCAGCAGCCCAACGACTAGCTCAACTTACAATGAGCAGTTCTTC
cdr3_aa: CASSPTTSSTYNEQFF

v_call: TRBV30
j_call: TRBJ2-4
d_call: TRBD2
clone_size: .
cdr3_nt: TGTGCCTGGAGTGTACCCCCGGGGGGAGCCAAAAACATTCAGTACTTC
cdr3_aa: CAWSVPPGGAKNIQYF

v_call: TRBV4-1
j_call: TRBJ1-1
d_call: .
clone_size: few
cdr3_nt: TGCGCCAGCAGCCAAGATGAATTCGCCAGGGGAGTTCGGAGATTGAACACTGAAGCTTTCTTT
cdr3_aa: CASSQDEFARGVRRLNTEAFF

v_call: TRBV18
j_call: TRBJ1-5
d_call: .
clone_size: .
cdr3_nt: TGTGCCAGCTCAGGACAGAATAGCAATCAGCCCCAGCATTTT
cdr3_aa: CASSGQNSNQPQHF

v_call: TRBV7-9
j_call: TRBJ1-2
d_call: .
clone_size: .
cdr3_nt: TGTGCCAGCAGCTCCCCCCCGAGACAGAAGTATTTCCTCTCAGATGGCTACACCTTC
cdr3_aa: CASSSPPRQKYFLSDGYTF

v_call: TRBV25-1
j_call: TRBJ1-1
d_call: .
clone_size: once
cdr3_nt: TGTGCCAGCACCCTGTGGGGGCTGAACACTGAAGCTTTCTTT
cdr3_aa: CASTLWGLNTEAFF

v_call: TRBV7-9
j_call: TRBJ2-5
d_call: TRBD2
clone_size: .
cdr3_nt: TGTGCCAGCAGCTTAGTGGGACTAGCGGTCCAAGAGACCCAGTACTTC
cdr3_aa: CASSLVGLAVQETQYF

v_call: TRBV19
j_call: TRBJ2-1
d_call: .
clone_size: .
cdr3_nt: TGTGCCAGTAGTATAATAAGGACTGTCAAGTACAATGAGCAGTTCTTC
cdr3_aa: CASSIIRTVKYNEQFF

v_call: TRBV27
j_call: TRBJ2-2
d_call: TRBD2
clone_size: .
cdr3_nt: TGTGCCAGCAGTTTATACCCCCCGACTAGCGGGAGAAGCGTCACCGGGGAGCTGTTTTTT
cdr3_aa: CASSLYPPTSGRSVTGELFF

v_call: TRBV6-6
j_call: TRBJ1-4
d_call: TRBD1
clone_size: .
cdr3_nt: TGTGCCAGTAAGGACAGGTTAAGTGAAAAACTGTTTTTT
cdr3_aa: CASKDRLSEKLFF

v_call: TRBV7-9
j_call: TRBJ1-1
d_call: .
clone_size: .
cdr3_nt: TGTGCCAGCAGCTTAGCCAGGGACTGGACTGAAGCTTTCTTT
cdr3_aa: CASSLARDWTEAFF

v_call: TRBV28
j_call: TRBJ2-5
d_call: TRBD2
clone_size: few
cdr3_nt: TGTGCCAGCAGTTCACTTGGACTAGCGGGAGGGCCGCGGGAGACCCAGTACTTC
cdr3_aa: CASSSLGLAGGPRETQYF

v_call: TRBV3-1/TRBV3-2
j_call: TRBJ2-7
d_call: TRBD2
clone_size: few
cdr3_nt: TGTGCCAGCAGCCAAGACACTAGCGGGAGTCGTGAGCAGTACTTC
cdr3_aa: CASSQDTSGSREQYF